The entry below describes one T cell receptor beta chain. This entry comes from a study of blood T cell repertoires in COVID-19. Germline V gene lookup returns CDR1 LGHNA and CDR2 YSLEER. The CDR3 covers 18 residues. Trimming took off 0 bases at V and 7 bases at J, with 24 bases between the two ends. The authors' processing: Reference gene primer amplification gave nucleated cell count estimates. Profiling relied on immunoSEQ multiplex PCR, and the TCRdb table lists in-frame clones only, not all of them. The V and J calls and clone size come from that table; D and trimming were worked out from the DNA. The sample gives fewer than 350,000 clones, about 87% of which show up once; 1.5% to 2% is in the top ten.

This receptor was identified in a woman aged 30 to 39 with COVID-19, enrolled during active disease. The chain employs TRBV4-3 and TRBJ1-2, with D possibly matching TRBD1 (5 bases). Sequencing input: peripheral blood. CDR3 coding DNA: TGCGCCAGCAGCCAAGATGGTGGGGGGTCAGAACGGCGACGTGGCTACACCTTC. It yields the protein CASSQDGGGSERRRGYTF.